This T cell receptor (beta chain) was profiled in a study of T cell repertoires in cytomegalovirus infection. Study-level information: Recently identified HLA-C-restricted CMV epitopes were used, and well-studied HLA-B-restricted CMV epitopes were used as well. In public TCR beta signatures, there were indications of both CMV infection and matching HLA type. Study-wide results and caveats: Cumulated frequencies of public TCR beta families served to identify carriers of CMV plus the relevant HLA. HLA-C-restricted CMV clonotypes gave the most frequent clonotype in two of eight donors.

Per germline, CDR1 MNHEY and CDR2 SMNVEV (reference sequence). V lost 5 bases and J 7 bases, leaving 12 bases between the germline ends. CDR3 size: 13 residues. Each CDR3 protein is one row after TCRdb ran MiXCR on the reads. This sample yields roughly 220,000 distinct CDR3 sequences, of which around 40% are seen a single time; approximately 59% belongs to the top ten. This clonotype turned up a few times. Its antigen is as yet unknown. The receptor was isolated from a human donor in good health (CMV status not recorded). Some clones in this sample may be carry-over from other donors' samples. The chain is built from TRBV27 and TRBJ2-1; D unclear. The sample was CD8+ T cells from cultured PBMCs, taken from culture after CMV antigen stimulation. The CDR3 region has the DNA TGTGCCAGCAGTCCAAATCCGGTAAATGAGCAGTTCTTC. Protein sequence: CASSPNPVNEQFF.